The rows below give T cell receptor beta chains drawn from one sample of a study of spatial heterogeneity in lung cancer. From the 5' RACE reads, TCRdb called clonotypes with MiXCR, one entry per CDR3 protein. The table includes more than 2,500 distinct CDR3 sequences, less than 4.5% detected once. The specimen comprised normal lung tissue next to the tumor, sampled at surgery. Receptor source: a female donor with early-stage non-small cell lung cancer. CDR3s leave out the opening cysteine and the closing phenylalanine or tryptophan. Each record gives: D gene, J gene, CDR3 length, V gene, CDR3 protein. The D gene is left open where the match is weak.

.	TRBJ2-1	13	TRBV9	ASSVAPGRSNEQF
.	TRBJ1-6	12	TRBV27	ASSLYLGNSPLH
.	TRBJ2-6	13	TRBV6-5	ASSYGSSGANVLT
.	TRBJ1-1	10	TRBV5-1	ASRSENTEAF
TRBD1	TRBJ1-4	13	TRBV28	ASSLGGGTNEKLF
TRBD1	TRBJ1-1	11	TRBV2	ASSQGENTEAF
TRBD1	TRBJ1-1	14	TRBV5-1	ASSLASRGDLTEAF
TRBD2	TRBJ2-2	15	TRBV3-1	ASSQIGTSGRAGELF
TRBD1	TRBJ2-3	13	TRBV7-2	ASSLDRGGSDTQY
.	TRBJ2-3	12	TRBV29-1	SVEREGAQDTQY
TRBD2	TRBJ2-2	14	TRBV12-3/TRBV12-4	ASSPGLAGGSGELF